This T cell receptor (beta chain) was identified in a study of Ad26.COV2.S vaccination and SARS-CoV-2 variants. Study-level background: Donor was one of the participants in the Ad26.COV2.S arm of the COV1001 trial.

Treatment described: around 19 received Ad26.COV2.S at low or high dose, single or two shots; about 5 received placebo; per-sample allocation not given. Collection of the samples took place on day 63 after the first injection of vaccine or placebo. A Boston donor was an adult aged 18-55 years. The administered vaccine (an Ad26 vector) expressed Wuhan-strain SARS-CoV-2 spike. In germline, CDR1 is MDHEN, CDR2 SYDVKM. Trimming took off 7 bases at V and 0 bases at J, with 16 bases between the two ends. The CDR3 contains 16 residues. Notes on the study in general: Across vaccine and placebo recipients, the breadth of non-spike TCRs was similar.

Clones were sequenced by immunoSEQ multiplex PCR, and TCRdb holds only the in-frame ones, with some missing. The sample includes 350,000 to 500,000 clones, roughly nine tenths seen only once; the top ten take about 2.4%. Concerning this clone itself: Its target is unknown.

This sequence joins TRBV28 and TRBJ2-1; D is ambiguous. The clonotype comes from a person between 18 and 65 years old who received the Ad26.COV2.S COVID-19 vaccine or a placebo. This sample comprised peripheral blood, obtained in a trial of Ad26.COV2.S vaccine versus placebo. The CDR3 loop is CASTDGRHVSYNEQFF. CDR3 DNA sequence: TGTGCCAGCACCGACGGACGGCATGTCTCCTACAATGAGCAGTTCTTC.